This T cell receptor beta chain comes out of a study of T cell responses to AZD1222 COVID-19 vaccine. Study-wide results and limits: Regions left unmutated in variants are reportedly the target of nearly half of spike-specific TCRs.

Produced via immunoSEQ multiplex PCR; TCRdb's table is partial and in-frame only. The data show around 130,000 clones, with around 90% seen just once and 4% to 5% held by the top ten. This clone was counted a few times. No antigen is known for it. This sample comprised peripheral blood, obtained 28 days after the second dose of the MenACWY control vaccine. The sequence was obtained from an adult who received the MenACWY meningococcal vaccine as a control.

This CDR3 is CASSPYRDSPLHF. In nucleotides, the CDR3 is TGTGCCAGCAGTCCATACAGGGACTCACCCCTCCACTTT. The genes are TRBV3-1 (or the pseudogene TRBV3-2) and TRBJ1-6; possible D gene TRBD1, 6 bases. From germline, CDR1 is LGHDT and CDR2 YNNKEL (reference sequence). V dropped 6 bases and J dropped 10 bases, with 13 bases sitting between them. This CDR3 has 13 residues.